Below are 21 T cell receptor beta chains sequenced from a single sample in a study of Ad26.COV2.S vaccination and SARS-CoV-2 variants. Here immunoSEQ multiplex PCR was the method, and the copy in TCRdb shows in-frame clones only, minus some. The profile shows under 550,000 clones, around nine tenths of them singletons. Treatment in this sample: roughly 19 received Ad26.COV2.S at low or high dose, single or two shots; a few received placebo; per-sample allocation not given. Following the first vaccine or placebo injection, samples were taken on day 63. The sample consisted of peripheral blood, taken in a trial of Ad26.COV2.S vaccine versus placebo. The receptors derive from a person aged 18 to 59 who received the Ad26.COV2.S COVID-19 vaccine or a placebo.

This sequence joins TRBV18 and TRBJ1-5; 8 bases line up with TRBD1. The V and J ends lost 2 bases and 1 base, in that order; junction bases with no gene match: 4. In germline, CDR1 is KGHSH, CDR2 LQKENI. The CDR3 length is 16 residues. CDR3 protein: CASSPTDRASNQPQHF. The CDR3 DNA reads TGTGCCAGCTCACCAACGGACAGGGCGAGCAATCAGCCCCAGCATTTT.

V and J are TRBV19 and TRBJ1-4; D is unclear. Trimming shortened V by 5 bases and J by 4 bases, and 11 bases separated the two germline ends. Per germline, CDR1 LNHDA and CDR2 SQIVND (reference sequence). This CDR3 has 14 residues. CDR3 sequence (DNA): TGTGCCAGTAGTGACGACGGCAATAATGAAAAACTGTTTTTT. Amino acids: CASSDDGNNEKLFF.

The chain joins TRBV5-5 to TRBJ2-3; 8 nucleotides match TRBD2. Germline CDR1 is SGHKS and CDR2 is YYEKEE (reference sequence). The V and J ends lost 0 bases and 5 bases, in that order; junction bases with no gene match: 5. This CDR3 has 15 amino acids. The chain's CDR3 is CASSLGAREGDTQYF. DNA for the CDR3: TGTGCCAGCAGCTTGGGGGCCCGGGAGGGAGATACGCAGTATTTT. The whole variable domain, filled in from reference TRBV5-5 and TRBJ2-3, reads DAGVTQSPTHLIKTRGQQVTLRCSPISGHKSVSWYQQVLGQGPQFIFQYYEKEERGRGNFPDRFSARQFPNYSSELNVNALLLGDSALYLCASSLGAREGDTQYFGPGTRLTVL.

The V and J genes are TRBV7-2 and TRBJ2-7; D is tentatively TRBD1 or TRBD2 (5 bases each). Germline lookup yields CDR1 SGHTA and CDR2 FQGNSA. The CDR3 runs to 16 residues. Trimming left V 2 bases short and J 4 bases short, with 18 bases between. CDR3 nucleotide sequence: TGTGCCAGCAGCTTATCCGTGGGGGAAATCAGTTACGAGCAGTACTTC. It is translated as CASSLSVGEISYEQYF. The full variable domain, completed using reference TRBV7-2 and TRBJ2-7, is GAGVSQSPSNKVTEKGKDVELRCDPISGHTALYWYRQSLGQGLEFLIYFQGNSAPDKSGLPSDRFSAERTGGSVSTLTIQRTQQEDSAVYLCASSLSVGEISYEQYFGPGTRLTVT.

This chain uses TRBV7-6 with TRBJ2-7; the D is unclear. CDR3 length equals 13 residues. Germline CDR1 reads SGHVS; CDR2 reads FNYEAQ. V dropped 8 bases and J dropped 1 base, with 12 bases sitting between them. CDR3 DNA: TGTGCCAGCGGTGCCGGGTTTTCCTACGAGCAGTACTTC. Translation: CASGAGFSYEQYF.

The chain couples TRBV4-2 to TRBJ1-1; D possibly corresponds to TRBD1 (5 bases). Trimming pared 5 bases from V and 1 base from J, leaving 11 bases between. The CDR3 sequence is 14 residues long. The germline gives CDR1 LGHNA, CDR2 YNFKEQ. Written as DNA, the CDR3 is TGTGCCAGCAGCTTCGGGACTTCGAACACTGAAGCTTTCTTT. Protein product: CASSFGTSNTEAFF.

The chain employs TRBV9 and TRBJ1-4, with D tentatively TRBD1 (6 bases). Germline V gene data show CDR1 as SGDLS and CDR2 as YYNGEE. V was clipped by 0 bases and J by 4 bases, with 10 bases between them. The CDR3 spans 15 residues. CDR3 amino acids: CASSVAGAGNEKLFF. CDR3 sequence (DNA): TGTGCCAGCAGCGTAGCGGGGGCAGGTAATGAAAAACTGTTTTTT.

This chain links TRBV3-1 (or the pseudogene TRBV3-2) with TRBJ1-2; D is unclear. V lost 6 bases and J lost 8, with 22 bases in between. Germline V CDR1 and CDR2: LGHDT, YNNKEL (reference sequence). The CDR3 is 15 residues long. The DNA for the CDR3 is TGTGCCAGCAGTCATATGACCGTCGAGGGTCGCGGCTACACCTTC. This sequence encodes CASSHMTVEGRGYTF.

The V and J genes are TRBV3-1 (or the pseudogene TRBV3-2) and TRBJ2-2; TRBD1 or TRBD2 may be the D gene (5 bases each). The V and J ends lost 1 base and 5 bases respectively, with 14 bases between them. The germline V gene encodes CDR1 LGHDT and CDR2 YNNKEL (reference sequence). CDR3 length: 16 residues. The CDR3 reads CASSQVPGTATGELFF. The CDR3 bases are TGTGCCAGCAGCCAAGTACCCGGGACGGCGACCGGGGAGCTGTTTTTT.

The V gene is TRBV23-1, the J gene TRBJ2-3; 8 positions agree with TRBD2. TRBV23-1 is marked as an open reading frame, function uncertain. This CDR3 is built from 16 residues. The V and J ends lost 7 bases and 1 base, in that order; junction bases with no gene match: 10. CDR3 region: CASKMRGGRRTDTQYF. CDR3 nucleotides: TGCGCCAGCAAAATGCGCGGGGGGCGTCGCACAGATACGCAGTATTTT.

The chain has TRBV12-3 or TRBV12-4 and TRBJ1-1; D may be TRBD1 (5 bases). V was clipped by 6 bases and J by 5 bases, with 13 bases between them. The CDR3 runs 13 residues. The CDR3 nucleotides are TGTGCCAGCAGAACCAGGGATGGGACTGAAGCTTTCTTT. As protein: CASRTRDGTEAFF.

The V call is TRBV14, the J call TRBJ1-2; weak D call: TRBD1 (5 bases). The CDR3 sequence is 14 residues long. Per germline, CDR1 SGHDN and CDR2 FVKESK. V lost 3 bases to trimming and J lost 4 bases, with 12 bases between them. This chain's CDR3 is CASSHLDSVYGYTF. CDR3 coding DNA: TGTGCCAGCAGCCACCTAGACAGTGTCTATGGCTACACCTTC.

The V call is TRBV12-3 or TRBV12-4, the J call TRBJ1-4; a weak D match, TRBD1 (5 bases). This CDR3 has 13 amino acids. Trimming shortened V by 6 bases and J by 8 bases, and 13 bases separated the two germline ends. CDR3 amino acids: CASSRGSIEKLFF. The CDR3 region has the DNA TGTGCCAGCAGCCGGGGGAGTATAGAAAAACTGTTTTTT.

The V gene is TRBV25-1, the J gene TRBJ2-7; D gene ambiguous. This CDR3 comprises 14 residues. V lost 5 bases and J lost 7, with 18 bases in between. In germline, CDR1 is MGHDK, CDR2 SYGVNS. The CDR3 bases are TGTGCCAGCAGTACCCCCTCCCGCGTACGGGAGCAGTACTTC. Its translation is CASSTPSRVREQYF.

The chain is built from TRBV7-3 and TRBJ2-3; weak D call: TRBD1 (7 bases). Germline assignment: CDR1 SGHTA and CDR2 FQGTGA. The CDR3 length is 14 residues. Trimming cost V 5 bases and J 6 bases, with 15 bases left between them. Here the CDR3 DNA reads TGTGCCAGCAGCCATCAGGGGGGACCTGATACGCAGTATTTT. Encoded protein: CASSHQGGPDTQYF.

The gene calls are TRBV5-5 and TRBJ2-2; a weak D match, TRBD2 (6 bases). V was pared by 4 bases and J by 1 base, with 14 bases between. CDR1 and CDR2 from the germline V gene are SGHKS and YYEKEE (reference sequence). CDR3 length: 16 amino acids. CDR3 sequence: CASSAEGGKNTGELFF. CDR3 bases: TGTGCCAGCAGCGCAGAAGGAGGGAAGAACACCGGGGAGCTGTTTTTT.

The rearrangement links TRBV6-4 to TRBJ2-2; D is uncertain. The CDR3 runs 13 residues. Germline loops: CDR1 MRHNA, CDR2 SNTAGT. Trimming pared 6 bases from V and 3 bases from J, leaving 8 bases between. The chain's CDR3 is CASSRRDTGELFF. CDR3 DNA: TGTGCCAGCAGCCGACGGGACACCGGGGAGCTGTTTTTT.

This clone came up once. CDR3: CSVEDLQGGDYGYTF. DNA for the CDR3: TGCAGCGTTGAAGACCTCCAGGGGGGGGACTATGGCTACACCTTC. The V gene is TRBV29-1, the J gene TRBJ1-2; 7 positions match TRBD1. This CDR3 spans 15 amino acids. The germline V gene encodes CDR1 SQVTM and CDR2 ANQGSEA. Losses at the gene ends were 0 bases for V and 3 bases for J; bases not matched to a gene: 7.

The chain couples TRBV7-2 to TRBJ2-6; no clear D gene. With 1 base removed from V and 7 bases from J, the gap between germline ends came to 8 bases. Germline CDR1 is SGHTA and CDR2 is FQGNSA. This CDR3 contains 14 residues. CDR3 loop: CASSLETTANVLTF. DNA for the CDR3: TGTGCCAGCAGCTTAGAGACAACCGCCAACGTCCTGACTTTC.

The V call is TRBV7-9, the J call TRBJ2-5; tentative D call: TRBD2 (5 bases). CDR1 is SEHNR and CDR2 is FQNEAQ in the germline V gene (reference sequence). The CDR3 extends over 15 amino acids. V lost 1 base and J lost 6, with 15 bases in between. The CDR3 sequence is CASSLDSPGWKTQYF. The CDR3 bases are TGTGCCAGCAGCTTAGACTCCCCGGGATGGAAGACCCAGTACTTC.

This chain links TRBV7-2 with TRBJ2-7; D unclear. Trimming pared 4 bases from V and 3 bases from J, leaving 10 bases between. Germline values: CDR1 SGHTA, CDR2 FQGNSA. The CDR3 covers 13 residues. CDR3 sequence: CASSSDPGYEQYF. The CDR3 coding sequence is TGTGCCAGCAGCTCCGATCCAGGCTACGAGCAGTACTTC.